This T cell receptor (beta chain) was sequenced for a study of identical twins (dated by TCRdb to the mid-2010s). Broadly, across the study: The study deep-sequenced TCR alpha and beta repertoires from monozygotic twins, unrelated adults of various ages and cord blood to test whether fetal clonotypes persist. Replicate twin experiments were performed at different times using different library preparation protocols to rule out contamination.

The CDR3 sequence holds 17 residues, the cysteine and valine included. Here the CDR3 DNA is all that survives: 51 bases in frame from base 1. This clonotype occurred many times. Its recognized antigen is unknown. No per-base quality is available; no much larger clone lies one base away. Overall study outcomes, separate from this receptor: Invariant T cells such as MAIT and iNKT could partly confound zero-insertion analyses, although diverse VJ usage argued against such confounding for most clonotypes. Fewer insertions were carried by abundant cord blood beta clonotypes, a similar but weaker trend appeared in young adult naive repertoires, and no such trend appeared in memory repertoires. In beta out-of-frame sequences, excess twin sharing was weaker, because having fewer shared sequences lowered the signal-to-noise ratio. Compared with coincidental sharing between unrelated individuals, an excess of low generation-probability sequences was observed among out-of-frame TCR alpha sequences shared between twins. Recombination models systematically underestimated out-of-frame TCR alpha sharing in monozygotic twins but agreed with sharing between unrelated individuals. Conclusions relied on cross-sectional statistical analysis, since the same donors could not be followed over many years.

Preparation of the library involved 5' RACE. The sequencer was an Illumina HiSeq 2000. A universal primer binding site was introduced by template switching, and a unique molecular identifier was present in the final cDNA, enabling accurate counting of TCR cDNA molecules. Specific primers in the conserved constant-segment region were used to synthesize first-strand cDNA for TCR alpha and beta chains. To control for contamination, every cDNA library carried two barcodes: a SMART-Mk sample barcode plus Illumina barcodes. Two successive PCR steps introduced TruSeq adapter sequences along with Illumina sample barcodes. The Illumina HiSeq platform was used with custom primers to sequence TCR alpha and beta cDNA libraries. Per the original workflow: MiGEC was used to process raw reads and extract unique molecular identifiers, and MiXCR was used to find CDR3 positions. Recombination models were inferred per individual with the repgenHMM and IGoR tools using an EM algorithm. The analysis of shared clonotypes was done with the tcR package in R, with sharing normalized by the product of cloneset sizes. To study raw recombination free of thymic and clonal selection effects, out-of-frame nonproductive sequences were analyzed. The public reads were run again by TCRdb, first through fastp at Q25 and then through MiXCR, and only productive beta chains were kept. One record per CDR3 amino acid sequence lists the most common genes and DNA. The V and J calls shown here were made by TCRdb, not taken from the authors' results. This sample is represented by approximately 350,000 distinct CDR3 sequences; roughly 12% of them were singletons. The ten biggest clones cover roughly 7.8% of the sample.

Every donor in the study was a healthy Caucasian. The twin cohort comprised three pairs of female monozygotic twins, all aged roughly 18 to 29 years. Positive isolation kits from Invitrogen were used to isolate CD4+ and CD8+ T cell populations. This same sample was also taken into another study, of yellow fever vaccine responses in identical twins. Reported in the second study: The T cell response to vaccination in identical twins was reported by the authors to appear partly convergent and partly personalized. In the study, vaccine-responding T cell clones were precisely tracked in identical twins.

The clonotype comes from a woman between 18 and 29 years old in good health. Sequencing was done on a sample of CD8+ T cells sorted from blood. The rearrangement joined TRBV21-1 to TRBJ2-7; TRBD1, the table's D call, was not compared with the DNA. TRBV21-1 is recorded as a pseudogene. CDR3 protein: CASLPGRFSLWKYEQYV. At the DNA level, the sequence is TGTGCCAGCCTCCCGGGACGGTTCTCCTTATGGAAGTACGAGCAGTACGTC.